The present TCR beta chain was sequenced within a study of T cell responses to AZD1222 COVID-19 vaccine. V lost 1 base and J lost 1, with 11 bases in between. This CDR3 contains 15 residues. CDR1 is SGDLS and CDR2 is YYNGEE in the germline V gene. TCRdb's copy holds only in-frame clones and misses some; the assay was immunoSEQ multiplex PCR. The table shows about 120,000 clones, with 88% occurring only once. This clone was seen only once. This rearrangement joins TRBV9 to TRBJ1-1; no definite D call. The sample was peripheral blood, taken on day 0 of AZD1222 vaccination. The origin of this receptor is an adult in good health. For the CDR3, the DNA is TGTGCCAGCAGCGTAACTGGAGGTCCGAACACTGAAGCTTTCTTT. It translates to CASSVTGGPNTEAFF.